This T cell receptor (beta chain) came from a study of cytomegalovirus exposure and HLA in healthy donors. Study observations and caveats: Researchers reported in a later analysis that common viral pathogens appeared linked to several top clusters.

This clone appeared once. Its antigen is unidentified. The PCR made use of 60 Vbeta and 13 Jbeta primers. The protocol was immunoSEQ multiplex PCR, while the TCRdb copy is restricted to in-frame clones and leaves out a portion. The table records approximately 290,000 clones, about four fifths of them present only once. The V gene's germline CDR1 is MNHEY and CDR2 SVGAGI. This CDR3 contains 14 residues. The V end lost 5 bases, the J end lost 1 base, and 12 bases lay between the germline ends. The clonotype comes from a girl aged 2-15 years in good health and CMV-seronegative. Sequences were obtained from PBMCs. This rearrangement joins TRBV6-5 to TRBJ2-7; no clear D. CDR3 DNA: TGTGCCAGCAGTCTGCAGACGGGTTCCTACGAGCAGTACTTC. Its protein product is CASSLQTGSYEQYF.